The rows below give T cell receptor beta chains drawn from one sample of a study of regulatory T cells in long-lasting Graves disease. MiXCR was run by TCRdb on the multiplex PCR reads, yielding one entry per CDR3 protein. The data contain a few hundred thousand distinct CDR3 sequences, around a quarter of them seen just once; the ten biggest clones take up roughly a quarter. The material sequenced was peripheral blood mononuclear cells (PBMCs), taken when the disease was refractory, from a patient treated with antithyroid drugs. All receptors come from a female donor with Graves disease. Each CDR3 is given with its conserved first and last residue. D genes are given only for firm matches. Not all rows give a size; the values are once, few, many and, for expanded clones, a class.

CDR3 protein: CASSLTHNYEQYF; CDR3 DNA: TGTGCCAGCAGCTTAACACACAACTACGAGCAGTACTTC; J gene: TRBJ2-7; clone size: many; V gene: TRBV7-2; D gene: .
CDR3 protein: CASSARQGWGQPQHF; CDR3 DNA: TGTGCCAGCAGTGCCCGTCAGGGCTGGGGTCAGCCCCAGCATTTT; J gene: TRBJ1-5; clone size: many; V gene: TRBV6-1; D gene: .
CDR3 protein: CASSPRDGSSYNEQFF; CDR3 DNA: TGTGCCAGTAGCCCCAGGGACGGGAGCTCCTACAATGAGCAGTTCTTC; J gene: TRBJ2-1; clone size: .; V gene: TRBV19; D gene: .
CDR3 protein: CSANQGFEPQHF; CDR3 DNA: TGCAGTGCCAACCAGGGTTTTGAGCCCCAGCATTTT; J gene: TRBJ1-5; clone size: few; V gene: TRBV20-1; D gene: .
CDR3 protein: CASSRRDRGSYEQYF; CDR3 DNA: TGTGCCAGCAGCCGCCGGGACAGGGGCTCCTACGAGCAGTACTTC; J gene: TRBJ2-7; clone size: .; V gene: TRBV6-1; D gene: TRBD1
CDR3 protein: CASSLGGTGNHPQHF; CDR3 DNA: TGTGCCAGCAGCTTAGGGGGGACAGGGAATCACCCCCAGCATTTT; J gene: TRBJ1-5; clone size: .; V gene: TRBV7-2; D gene: TRBD1
CDR3 protein: CASSPLDMNTEAFF; CDR3 DNA: TGTGCCAGCAGTCCACTTGACATGAACACTGAAGCTTTCTTT; J gene: TRBJ1-1; clone size: many; V gene: TRBV28; D gene: .
CDR3 protein: CSATRDRAYEQYF; CDR3 DNA: TGCAGTGCTACAAGGGACAGAGCCTACGAGCAGTACTTC; J gene: TRBJ2-7; clone size: many; V gene: TRBV20-1; D gene: TRBD1
CDR3 protein: CASSQGQGVKVEQYF; CDR3 DNA: TGCGCCAGCAGCCAAGGCCAGGGGGTTAAGGTCGAGCAGTACTTC; J gene: TRBJ2-7; clone size: few; V gene: TRBV4-1; D gene: TRBD1
CDR3 protein: CAWGGTNEKLFF; CDR3 DNA: TGTGCCTGGGGGGGTACTAATGAAAAACTGTTTTTT; J gene: TRBJ1-4; clone size: .; V gene: TRBV30; D gene: .
CDR3 protein: CSVVEGADYGYTF; CDR3 DNA: TGCAGCGTTGTAGAGGGGGCGGACTATGGCTACACCTTC; J gene: TRBJ1-2; clone size: .; V gene: TRBV29-1; D gene: TRBD1
CDR3 protein: CASSELTSGANVLTF; CDR3 DNA: TGTGCCAGCAGTGAACTCACCTCTGGGGCCAACGTCCTGACTTTC; J gene: TRBJ2-6; clone size: few; V gene: TRBV2; D gene: .
CDR3 protein: CAWSVTGPNSPLHF; CDR3 DNA: TGTGCCTGGAGTGTAACAGGCCCTAATTCACCCCTCCACTTT; J gene: TRBJ1-6; clone size: few; V gene: TRBV30; D gene: .
CDR3 protein: CASSIKGGGTDGYTF; CDR3 DNA: TGTGCCAGTAGTATAAAAGGGGGCGGCACTGATGGCTACACCTTC; J gene: TRBJ1-2; clone size: few; V gene: TRBV19; D gene: TRBD1
CDR3 protein: CATGRKGLAGPTGELFF; CDR3 DNA: TGTGCCACGGGCCGGAAGGGACTAGCGGGACCCACCGGGGAGCTGTTTTTT; J gene: TRBJ2-2; clone size: many; V gene: TRBV12-3/TRBV12-4; D gene: TRBD2
CDR3 protein: CASSSDFPPHEQYF; CDR3 DNA: TGTGCCAGCAGCTCCGACTTCCCTCCCCACGAGCAGTACTTC; J gene: TRBJ2-7; clone size: .; V gene: TRBV7-6; D gene: .
CDR3 protein: CATSDGGRDLNTGELFF; CDR3 DNA: TGTGCCACCAGTGATGGCGGCAGGGACCTAAACACCGGGGAGCTGTTTTTT; J gene: TRBJ2-2; clone size: few; V gene: TRBV24-1; D gene: .
CDR3 protein: CASSPVMGNTEAFF; CDR3 DNA: TGTGCCAGCAGCCCGGTAATGGGGAACACTGAAGCTTTCTTT; J gene: TRBJ1-1; clone size: .; V gene: TRBV12-3/TRBV12-4; D gene: .
CDR3 protein: CASSLRFLRQGSNTEAFF; CDR3 DNA: TGTGCCAGCAGTTTACGGTTCCTGAGACAGGGGTCAAACACTGAAGCTTTCTTT; J gene: TRBJ1-1; clone size: .; V gene: TRBV12-3/TRBV12-4; D gene: TRBD1
CDR3 protein: CASSFTGGEPQHF; CDR3 DNA: TGTGCCAGCAGTTTCACAGGGGGAGAGCCCCAGCATTTT; J gene: TRBJ1-5; clone size: .; V gene: TRBV12-3/TRBV12-4; D gene: TRBD1
CDR3 protein: CASSYGTGQPQHF; CDR3 DNA: TGTGCCAGCAGTTACGGGACAGGCCAGCCCCAGCATTTT; J gene: TRBJ1-5; clone size: many; V gene: TRBV6-2/TRBV6-3; D gene: TRBD1
CDR3 protein: CASSSGQGIMGSPLHF; CDR3 DNA: TGTGCCAGCAGTTCGGGACAGGGGATCATGGGTTCACCCCTCCACTTT; J gene: TRBJ1-6; clone size: few; V gene: TRBV28; D gene: TRBD1
CDR3 protein: CASSSLRGTQPQHF; CDR3 DNA: TGTGCCAGCAGTTCCCTTAGGGGTACTCAGCCCCAGCATTTT; J gene: TRBJ1-5; clone size: many; V gene: TRBV28; D gene: .
CDR3 protein: CAGGAGDEKLFF; CDR3 DNA: TGTGCCGGGGGGGCAGGGGATGAAAAACTGTTTTTT; J gene: TRBJ1-4; clone size: .; V gene: TRBV6-1; D gene: .
CDR3 protein: CASSTGAYGYEQYF; CDR3 DNA: TGTGCCAGCAGCACCGGGGCGTATGGCTACGAGCAGTACTTC; J gene: TRBJ2-7; clone size: .; V gene: TRBV9; D gene: .
CDR3 protein: CATYRGQGGAQPQHF; CDR3 DNA: TGTGCCACCTACCGCGGGCAGGGGGGAGCTCAGCCCCAGCATTTT; J gene: TRBJ1-5; clone size: few; V gene: TRBV6-2/TRBV6-3; D gene: TRBD1
CDR3 protein: CASSPRGLAGETQYF; CDR3 DNA: TGTGCCAGCAGCCCCCGAGGGCTAGCGGGAGAGACCCAGTACTTC; J gene: TRBJ2-5; clone size: many; V gene: TRBV3-1; D gene: TRBD2
CDR3 protein: CASKTGTGNLYEQYF; CDR3 DNA: TGTGCCAGCAAAACCGGGACAGGGAACCTGTACGAGCAGTACTTC; J gene: TRBJ2-7; clone size: .; V gene: TRBV28; D gene: TRBD1
CDR3 protein: CATPPSEQQETQYF; CDR3 DNA: TGTGCCACTCCCCCTAGCGAACAACAAGAGACCCAGTACTTC; J gene: TRBJ2-5; clone size: .; V gene: TRBV10-3; D gene: .
CDR3 protein: CASSRSGQDYEQYF; CDR3 DNA: TGTGCCAGCAGCAGATCGGGACAGGACTACGAGCAGTACTTC; J gene: TRBJ2-7; clone size: few; V gene: TRBV2; D gene: TRBD1
CDR3 protein: CASSSAVSGSGETQYF; CDR3 DNA: TGTGCCAGCAGTTCCGCCGTTAGCGGGAGTGGGGAGACCCAGTACTTC; J gene: TRBJ2-5; clone size: many; V gene: TRBV6-2/TRBV6-3; D gene: TRBD2
CDR3 protein: CASGTSGRASFYNEQFF; CDR3 DNA: TGTGCCAGTGGGACTAGCGGGAGGGCCAGTTTCTACAATGAGCAGTTCTTC; J gene: TRBJ2-1; clone size: .; V gene: TRBV14; D gene: TRBD2
CDR3 protein: CASSNWGFNTEAFF; CDR3 DNA: TGTGCCAGCAGTAATTGGGGATTTAACACTGAAGCTTTCTTT; J gene: TRBJ1-1; clone size: many; V gene: TRBV2; D gene: .